This T cell receptor beta chain was captured by sequencing in a study of T cell responses to AZD1222 COVID-19 vaccine. Here immunoSEQ multiplex PCR was the method, and the copy in TCRdb shows in-frame clones only, minus some. The sample holds some 91,000 clones, around nine tenths seen once. The ends were cut back, 3 bases at V and 6 bases at J, with 8 bases in the middle. Looked up from germline, CDR1 is LGHDT and CDR2 is YNNKEL (reference sequence). The CDR3 totals 12 residues. The chain links TRBV3-1 (or the pseudogene TRBV3-2) to TRBJ2-5; D tentatively fits TRBD1 or TRBD2 (5 bases each). Sequencing used peripheral blood, obtained on day 0 of AZD1222 vaccination. The clonotype originates from an adult in good health. This CDR3 reads CASSQGVQTQYF. The CDR3 DNA reads as TGTGCCAGCAGCCAGGGGGTGCAGACCCAGTACTTC.